This entry features one TCR beta chain sequence. The treatment was: 15 to 20 received Ad26.COV2.S at low or high dose, single or two shots; a few received placebo; per-sample allocation not given. Sampling occurred on day 63 after the first vaccine or placebo injection. CDR1 and CDR2 from the germline V gene are SGHVS and FQNEAQ. The CDR3 contains 15 residues. The germline V and J ends were trimmed by 5 bases and 4 bases, with 15 bases remaining between them. Assay: immunoSEQ multiplex PCR; the TCRdb copy retains only in-frame clones and omits some. The data contain some 290,000 clones, 86% of them singletons. This specimen comes from a study of Ad26.COV2.S vaccination and SARS-CoV-2 variants.

The chain employs TRBV7-8 and TRBJ1-5, with D possibly TRBD1 on 5 matching bases. The source of this sequence is a person between 18 and 65 years old who received the Ad26.COV2.S COVID-19 vaccine or a placebo. Material: peripheral blood, obtained in a trial of Ad26.COV2.S vaccine versus placebo. The CDR3 here is CASSLHLGGNQPQHF. CDR3 nucleotides: TGTGCCAGCAGCCTCCATCTCGGGGGGAATCAGCCCCAGCATTTT.